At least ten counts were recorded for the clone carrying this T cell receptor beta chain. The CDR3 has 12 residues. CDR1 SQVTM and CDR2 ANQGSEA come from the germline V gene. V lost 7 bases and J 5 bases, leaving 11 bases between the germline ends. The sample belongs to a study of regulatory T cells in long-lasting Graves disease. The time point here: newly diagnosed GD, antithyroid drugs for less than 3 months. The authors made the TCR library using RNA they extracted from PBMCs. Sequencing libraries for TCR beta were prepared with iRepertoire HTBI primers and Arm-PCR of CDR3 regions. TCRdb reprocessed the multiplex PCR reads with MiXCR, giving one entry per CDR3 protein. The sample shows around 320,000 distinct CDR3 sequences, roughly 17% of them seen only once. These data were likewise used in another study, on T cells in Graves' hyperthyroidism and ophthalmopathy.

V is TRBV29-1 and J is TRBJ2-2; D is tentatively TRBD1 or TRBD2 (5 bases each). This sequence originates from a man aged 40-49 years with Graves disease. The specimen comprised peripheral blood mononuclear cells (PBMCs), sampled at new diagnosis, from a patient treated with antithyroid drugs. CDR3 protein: CSATRGTGELFF. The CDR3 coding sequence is TGCAGCGCTACTAGGGGAACCGGGGAGCTGTTTTTT.